Shown below are 9 T cell receptor beta chains from a single sample sequenced in a study of memory CD4+ T cells and cytomegalovirus serostatus. Sequencing was performed with immunoSEQ multiplex PCR; in TCRdb, only in-frame clones are kept and a portion is missing. The table shows 40,000 to 60,000 clones, with around 78% occurring only once. Single viable CD3+CD4+CD8-CD45RO+ cells were sorted as the memory CD4+ T cells. The sequenced sample was memory CD4+ T cells from blood. All receptors derive from an adult in good health and CMV-seronegative.

The chain links TRBV7-9 to TRBJ1-1; 7 bases are shared with TRBD1. This CDR3 is 11 amino acids long. In germline, CDR1 is SEHNR, CDR2 FQNEAQ (reference sequence). V gave up 6 bases and J gave up 9 bases; unmatched junction bases: 4. DNA of the CDR3: TGTGCCAGCAGTTACAGGGGAAAAGCTTTCTTT. Residues: CASSYRGKAFF. The variable domain in full, completed from reference TRBV7-9 and TRBJ1-1, reads DTGVSQNPRHKITKRGQNVTFRCDPISEHNRLYWYRQTLGQGPEFLTYFQNEAQLEKSRLLSDRFSAERPKGSFSTLEIQRTEQGDSAMYLCASSYRGKAFFGQGTRLTVV.

The rearrangement links TRBV7-8 to TRBJ2-7; TRBD1 matches at 9 bases. V lost 0 bases to trimming and J lost 2 bases; unmatched junction nucleotides: 5. In germline, CDR1 is SGHVS, CDR2 FQNEAQ. The CDR3 spans 16 residues. The CDR3 spells CASSLAEGQGPYEQYF. The CDR3 DNA reads as TGTGCCAGCAGCTTAGCGGAGGGACAGGGCCCCTACGAGCAGTACTTC.

This chain links TRBV5-4 with TRBJ2-3; D uncertain. This CDR3 contains 16 residues. V was pared by 0 bases and J by 2 bases, with 13 bases between. Germline values: CDR1 SGHNT, CDR2 YYREEE (reference sequence). The DNA for the CDR3 is TGTGCCAGCAGCTTGGAATTCAGTCGAGTCACAGATACGCAGTATTTT. Translation gives CASSLEFSRVTDTQYF.

The chain uses TRBV6-1 and TRBJ1-2, with a weak D call TRBD1 (5 bases). Germline V gene data show CDR1 as MNHNS and CDR2 as SASEGT. V gave up 8 bases and J gave up 7 bases, with 23 bases separating them. The CDR3 spans 15 residues. The CDR3 here is CASDVQSGHGGGYTF. CDR3 DNA sequence: TGTGCCAGCGATGTACAGTCGGGGCACGGAGGTGGCTACACCTTC.

On this clone: The same CDR3 also results from other DNA sequences found in this sample. The CDR3 nucleotides read TGTGCCAGCCGGGTCGGGGGCTCTGGGGCCAACGTCCTGACTTTC. Its translation is CASRVGGSGANVLTF. This chain uses TRBV6-1 with TRBJ2-6, with D perhaps TRBD2 (6 bases). Germline assignment: CDR1 MNHNS and CDR2 SASEGT. V lost 8 bases, J lost 0 bases, and 11 bases lay in between. This CDR3 is built from 15 residues.

The chain employs TRBV11-1 and TRBJ2-7, with D tentatively TRBD2 (6 bases). Trimming removed 7 bases from V and 0 bases from J, with 13 bases in between. The CDR3 runs 14 residues. Looked up from germline, CDR1 is SGHAT and CDR2 is FQDESV (reference sequence). The CDR3 DNA follows: TGTGCCAGCACCCCAAGGGACTTCTCCTACGAGCAGTACTTC. This codes for CASTPRDFSYEQYF. The variable domain in full, with the rest retrieved from reference TRBV11-1 and TRBJ2-7, is EAEVAQSPRYKITEKSQAVAFWCDPISGHATLYWYRQILGQGPELLVQFQDESVVDDSQLPKDRFSAERLKGVDSTLKIQPAELGDSAMYLCASTPRDFSYEQYFGPGTRLTVT.

This clone has only one observation. The V and J genes are TRBV4-1 and TRBJ2-7; D perhaps matches TRBD2 (5 bases). V was pared by 1 base and J by 4 bases, with 11 bases between. Germline V gene data show CDR1 as MGHRA and CDR2 as YSYEKL. This CDR3 comprises 14 residues. The chain's CDR3 is CASSQGSSGYEQYF. CDR3 bases: TGCGCCAGCAGCCAAGGATCCTCGGGGTACGAGCAGTACTTC.

The genes are TRBV19 and TRBJ2-5; a weak D match, TRBD2 (6 bases). The V end was cut by 4 bases, the J end by 2 bases, with 11 bases between. This CDR3 comprises 14 residues. Germline V gene data show CDR1 as LNHDA and CDR2 as SQIVND (reference sequence). CDR3 in DNA: TGTGCCAGTAGTAACCGGGAGCCACAAGAGACCCAGTACTTC. Residues: CASSNREPQETQYF.

The genes are TRBV10-2 and TRBJ1-1; 9 nucleotides align to TRBD1. J gave up 1 base and V 3 bases, and 9 bases lay outside the gene matches. This CDR3 spans 17 amino acids. Per the germline V gene, CDR1 is WSHSY and CDR2 is SAAADI. The CDR3 sequence: CASSDILLDRGNTEAFF. In DNA form, the CDR3 reads TGCGCCAGCAGTGACATACTTCTGGACAGGGGGAACACTGAAGCTTTCTTT.